This T cell receptor beta chain is drawn from a study of shared clonotypes between healthy human individuals. In the study overall: Every donor yielded three CD4 naive, three CD4 memory, two CD8 naive and one CD8 memory plate. Study-wide results and caveats: Only blood underwent sampling, and tissue repertoires likely differ. With a handful of donors compared, approximately 5% of naive CD4 clonotypes were shared.

Trimming took 4 bases from V and 5 from J; bases not matched to a gene: 10. The germline V gene encodes CDR1 SGHRS and CDR2 YFSETQ. This CDR3 contains 18 residues. Data came from immunoSEQ multiplex PCR; TCRdb stores just in-frame clones and leaves some out. In the table there are around 1.6 million clones, approximately 98% of which are singletons. On this clone itself: Antigen specificity is unknown.

The chain is built from TRBV5-1 and TRBJ2-2, with 14 bases that match TRBD2. This receptor was obtained from a man aged 25 to 40 in good health. Material: naive CD4+ T cells sorted from blood. The subset: CD45RA+ positively selected. The CDR3 protein is CASSAGTSGSPGTGELFF. The CDR3 DNA reads TGCGCCAGCAGCGCTGGGACTAGCGGGAGTCCGGGGACCGGGGAGCTGTTTTTT.